One TCR beta chain is described in this entry. Sequencing used immunoSEQ multiplex PCR; TCRdb keeps in-frame clones, though not all of them. The sample carries 150,000 to 200,000 clones, roughly 85% recorded once. The data originate from a study of blood T cell repertoires in COVID-19. Study overall: T cells, B-cell-depleted T cells, or PBMCs provided the cDNA or gDNA that served as material.

V shed 2 bases and J shed 6 bases, with 8 bases lying between them. Looked up from germline, CDR1 is SGHDT and CDR2 is YYEEEE. This CDR3 region has 12 residues. The chain recombines TRBV5-6 with TRBJ2-5; D is ambiguous. Sample: peripheral blood. The clonotype was recovered from a human donor in a cohort sampled during active COVID-19. CDR3 bases: TGTGCCAGCAGCTTCGCGGAGCAGACCCAGTACTTC. This gives the protein CASSFAEQTQYF.